This T cell receptor (beta chain) was identified during a study of PD-L1 blockade in urothelial cancer. Study details: At 3 weeks (second dose) and 6 weeks after starting treatment, blood was analyzed. Blood-derived samples held a median roughly 150,000 T cells.

The repertoire was sequenced with immunoSEQ multiplex PCR; TCRdb's copy has only in-frame clones and lacks some. The repertoire holds roughly 42,000 clones, with about four fifths as singletons. In germline, CDR1 is MNHEY, CDR2 SMNVEV (reference sequence). The CDR3 is made up of 14 amino acids. Trimming pared 3 bases from V and 2 bases from J, leaving 11 bases between. The sample was PBMCs, taken around atezolizumab (anti-PD-L1) treatment. This TCR derives from a man aged 65-85 years with urothelial cancer. The chain combines TRBV27 with TRBJ2-7; tentative D call: TRBD2 (5 bases). The CDR3 loop is CASSFQADAYEQYF. CDR3 nucleotide sequence: TGTGCCAGCAGTTTTCAAGCGGACGCCTACGAGCAGTACTTC.